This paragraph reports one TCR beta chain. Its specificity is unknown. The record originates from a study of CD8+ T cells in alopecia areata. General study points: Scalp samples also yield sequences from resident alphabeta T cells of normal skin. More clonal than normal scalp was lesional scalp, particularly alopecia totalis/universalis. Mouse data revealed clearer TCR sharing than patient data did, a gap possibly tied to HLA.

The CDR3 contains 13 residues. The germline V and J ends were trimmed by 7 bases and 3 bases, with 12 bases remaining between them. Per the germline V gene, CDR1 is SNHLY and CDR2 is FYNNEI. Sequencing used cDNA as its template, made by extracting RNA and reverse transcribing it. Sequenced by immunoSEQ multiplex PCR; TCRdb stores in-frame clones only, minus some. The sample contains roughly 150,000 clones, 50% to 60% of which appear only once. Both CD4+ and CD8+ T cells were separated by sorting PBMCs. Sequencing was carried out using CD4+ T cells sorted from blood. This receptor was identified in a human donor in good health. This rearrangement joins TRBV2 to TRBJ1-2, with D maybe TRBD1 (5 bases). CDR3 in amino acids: CASTQGYDYGYTF. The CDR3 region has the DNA TGTGCCAGCACGCAGGGTTACGACTATGGCTACACCTTC.